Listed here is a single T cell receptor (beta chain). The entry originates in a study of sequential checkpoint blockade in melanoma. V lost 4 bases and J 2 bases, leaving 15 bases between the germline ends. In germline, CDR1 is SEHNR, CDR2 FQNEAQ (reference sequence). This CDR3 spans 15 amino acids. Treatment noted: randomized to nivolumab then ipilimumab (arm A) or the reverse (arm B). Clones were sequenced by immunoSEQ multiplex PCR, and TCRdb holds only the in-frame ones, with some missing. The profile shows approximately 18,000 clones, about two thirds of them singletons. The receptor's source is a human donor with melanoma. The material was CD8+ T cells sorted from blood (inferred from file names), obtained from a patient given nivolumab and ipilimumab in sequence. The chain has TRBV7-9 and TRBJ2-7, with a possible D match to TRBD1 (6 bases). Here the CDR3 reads CASSSKGDGTYEQYF. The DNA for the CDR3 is TGTGCCAGCAGCTCGAAGGGGGACGGAACCTACGAGCAGTACTTC. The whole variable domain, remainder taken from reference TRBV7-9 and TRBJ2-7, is DTGVSQNPRHKITKRGQNVTFRCDPISEHNRLYWYRQTLGQGPEFLTYFQNEAQLEKSRLLSDRFSAERPKGSFSTLEIQRTEQGDSAMYLCASSSKGDGTYEQYFGPGTRLTVT.